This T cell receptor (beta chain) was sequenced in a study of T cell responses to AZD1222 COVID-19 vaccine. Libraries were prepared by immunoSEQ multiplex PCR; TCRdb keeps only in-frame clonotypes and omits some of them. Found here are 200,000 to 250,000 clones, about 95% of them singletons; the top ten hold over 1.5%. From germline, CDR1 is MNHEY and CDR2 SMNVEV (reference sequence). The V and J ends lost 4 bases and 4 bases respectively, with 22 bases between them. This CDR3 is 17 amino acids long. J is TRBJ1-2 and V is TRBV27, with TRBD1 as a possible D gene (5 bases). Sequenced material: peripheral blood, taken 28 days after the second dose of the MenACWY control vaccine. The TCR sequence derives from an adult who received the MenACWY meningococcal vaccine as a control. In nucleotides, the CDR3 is TGTGCCAGCAGTTCAGCCTCCGGGACGTATACGAGCTATGGCTACACCTTC. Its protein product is CASSSASGTYTSYGYTF.